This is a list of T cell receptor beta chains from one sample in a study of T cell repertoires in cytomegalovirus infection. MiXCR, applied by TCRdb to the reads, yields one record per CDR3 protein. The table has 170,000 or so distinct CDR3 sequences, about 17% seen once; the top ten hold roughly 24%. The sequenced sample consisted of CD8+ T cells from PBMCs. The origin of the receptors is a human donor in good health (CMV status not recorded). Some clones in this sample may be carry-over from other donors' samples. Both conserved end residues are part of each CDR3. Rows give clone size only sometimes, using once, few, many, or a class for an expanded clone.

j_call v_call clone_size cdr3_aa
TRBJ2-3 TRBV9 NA CASSVAFTGGDTDTQYF
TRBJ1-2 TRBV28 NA CASSLWSEVYGYTF
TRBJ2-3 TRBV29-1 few CSVECGTSGGLSTDTQYF
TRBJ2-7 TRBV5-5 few CASSYYFKTGGNYEQYF
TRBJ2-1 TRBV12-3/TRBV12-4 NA CASSLPNEQFF
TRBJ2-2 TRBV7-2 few CASSLRGLSGGRNTGELFF
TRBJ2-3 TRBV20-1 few CSANQSSTDTQYF
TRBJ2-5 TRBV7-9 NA CASSLRTLGGQETQYF
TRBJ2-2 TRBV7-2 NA CANIGGGLNTGELFF
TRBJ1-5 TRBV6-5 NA CASSSRSGTNSNQPQHF
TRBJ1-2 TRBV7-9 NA CASRTSTEFYGYTF
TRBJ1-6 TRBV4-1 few CASSQGQGSSPLHF
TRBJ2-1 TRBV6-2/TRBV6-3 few CASSYSGTPKVAGLYNEQFF
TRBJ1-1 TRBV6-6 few CASSYQQASDEAFF
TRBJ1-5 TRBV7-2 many CASSWVPNSNQPQHF
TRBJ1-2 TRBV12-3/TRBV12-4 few CASSSGTNYGYTF
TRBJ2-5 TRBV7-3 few CASSLRGDRDLKTQYF
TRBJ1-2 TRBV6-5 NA CARSYRGGNYGYTF
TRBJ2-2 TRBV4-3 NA CASSQVPSGGQNTGELFF
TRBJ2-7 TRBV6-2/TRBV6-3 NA CASSKTGASGEQYF
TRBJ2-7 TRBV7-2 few CASSLGAGTIYEQYF
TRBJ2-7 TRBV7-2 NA CASSDDRVGGTYEQYF
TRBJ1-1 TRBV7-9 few CASSYPGWDAEAFF
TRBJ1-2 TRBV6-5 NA CASSYRQEFNYGYTF
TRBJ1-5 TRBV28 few CASSSGTGVYSNQPQHF
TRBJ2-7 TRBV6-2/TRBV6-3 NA CASSQYRDRGYEQYF
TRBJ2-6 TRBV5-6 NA CASSLVWGSGANVLTF
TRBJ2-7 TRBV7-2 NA CASSWVGRGSSYEQYF
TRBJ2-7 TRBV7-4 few CASSKGAGAYF
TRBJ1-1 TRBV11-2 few CASSHRQGTIAEAFF
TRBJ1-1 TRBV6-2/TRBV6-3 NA CASSYVPGQPIEAFF
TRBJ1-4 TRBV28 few CASSRDGQGTEKLFF
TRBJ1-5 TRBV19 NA CASSPWGGDSNQPQHF
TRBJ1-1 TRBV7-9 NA CASSSPTGRNTEAFF
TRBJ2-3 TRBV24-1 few CATSDRQSTDTQYF
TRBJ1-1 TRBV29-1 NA CSVSPARGGNTEAFF
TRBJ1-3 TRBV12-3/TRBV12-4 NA CASISTKGQGLSSGNTIYF
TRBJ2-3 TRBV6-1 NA CASSEVDSSTDTQYF
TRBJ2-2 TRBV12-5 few CASGLVLSRQGDTGELFF
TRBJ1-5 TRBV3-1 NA CASSQERDRGYSNQPQHF
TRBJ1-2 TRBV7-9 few CASSPVPGQAPNYGYTF
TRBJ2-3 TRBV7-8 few CASSLELAGEFTDTQYF
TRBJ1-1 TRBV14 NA CASSHADIEAFF
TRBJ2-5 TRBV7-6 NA CASSRWGTSGGSQETQYF
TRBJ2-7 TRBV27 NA CDSSLSNRAYEQYF
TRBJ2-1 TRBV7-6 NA CASSSLERAPEREQFF
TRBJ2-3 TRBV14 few CASSQAGSTDTQYF
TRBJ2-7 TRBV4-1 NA CASSQSQQGAPYEQYF
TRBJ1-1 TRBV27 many CASRQGENTEAFF
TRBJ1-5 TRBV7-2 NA CASSLFRTANQPQHF
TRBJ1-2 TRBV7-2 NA CASSLTGGADYGYTF
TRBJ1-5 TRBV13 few CASSQYRNQPQHF
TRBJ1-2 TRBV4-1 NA CASSPPPGGYTF
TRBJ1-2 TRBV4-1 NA CASSQPAGKLDGYTF
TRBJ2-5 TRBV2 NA CASGVPFGGQETQYF